The 19 T cell receptor beta chains given below trace back to one sample, sequenced in a study of blood T cell repertoires in COVID-19. Clones were read by immunoSEQ multiplex PCR, and TCRdb kept only the in-frame ones, dropping some. The sample holds fewer than 300,000 clones, approximately 82% seen once. Specimen: peripheral blood. The source of these receptors is a woman in her 70s with active or convalescent COVID-19.

CDR3 bases: TGTGCCAGCAGCTTGGGACAGGACTATGGCTACACCTTC. Protein sequence: CASSLGQDYGYTF. The gene calls are TRBV5-8 and TRBJ1-2; possible D gene TRBD1, 6 bases. CDR1 SGHTS and CDR2 YDEGEE come from the germline V gene. This CDR3 contains 13 residues. V gave up 0 bases and J gave up 3 bases, with 6 bases separating them.

In this sample, this clone turned up once. J is TRBJ2-2 and V is TRBV7-2; D not resolved. Trimming removed 3 bases from V and 0 bases from J, with 8 bases in between. The CDR3 is 15 amino acids. CDR1 SGHTA and CDR2 FQGNSA come from the germline V gene. The CDR3 region is CASSLRVPNTGELFF. CDR3 sequence (DNA): TGTGCCAGCAGCTTGCGCGTACCGAACACCGGGGAGCTGTTTTTT.

V is TRBV9 and J is TRBJ1-4; D may be TRBD1 (6 bases). The CDR3 runs 14 residues. In germline, CDR1 is SGDLS, CDR2 YYNGEE. V lost 4 bases and J lost 4, with 11 bases in between. CDR3 amino acids: CASSSTGYNEKLFF. Here the CDR3 DNA reads TGTGCCAGCAGCTCGACAGGATATAATGAAAAACTGTTTTTT.

The CDR3 is CASSPLSTASDTEAFF. Here the CDR3 DNA reads TGCGCCAGCAGCCCTCTTTCGACAGCGAGTGACACTGAAGCTTTCTTT. This chain uses TRBV4-3 with TRBJ1-1; tentative D call: TRBD1 (5 bases). V was clipped by 4 bases and J by 3 bases, with 18 bases between them. The CDR3 runs to 16 residues. Germline V CDR1 and CDR2: LGHNA, YSLEER.

V and J are TRBV5-4 and TRBJ2-5; TRBD2 might be the D (5 bases). The CDR3 extends over 15 amino acids. V dropped 0 bases and J dropped 4 bases, with 13 bases sitting between them. Germline V gene lookup returns CDR1 SGHNT and CDR2 YYREEE (reference sequence). CDR3 amino acids: CASSLAGDEGETQYF. DNA of the CDR3: TGTGCCAGCAGCTTGGCAGGAGACGAGGGAGAGACCCAGTACTTC.

CDR3 DNA: TGTGCCACCAGCAGAGTGCGGGGGCCCGCCTACGAGCAGTACTTC. Translated: CATSRVRGPAYEQYF. The chain has TRBV15 and TRBJ2-7; possible D gene TRBD2, 7 bases. CDR1 and CDR2 (germline): LNHNV, YYDKDF (reference sequence). The CDR3 extends over 15 amino acids. Between the trimmed V and J ends, which lost 1 base and 2 bases, there was a span of 12 bases.

V usage is TRBV7-9 and J usage is TRBJ2-2; 13 nucleotides line up with TRBD2. Germline assignment: CDR1 SEHNR and CDR2 FQNEAQ (reference sequence). The CDR3 totals 17 residues. The V segment lost 5 bases and the J segment 6 bases; nucleotides outside the gene matches: 9. The CDR3 reads CASSVAGTSGKAGELFF. The CDR3 bases are TGTGCCAGCAGCGTCGCGGGGACTAGCGGGAAGGCCGGGGAGCTGTTTTTT.

This rearrangement joins TRBV6-2 or TRBV6-3 to TRBJ2-3; 7 bases match TRBD2. Per the germline V gene, CDR1 is MNHEY and CDR2 is SVGEGT. The CDR3 is made up of 16 amino acids. Trimming at V came to 4 bases and at J to 4 bases, leaving 11 bases not matched to a gene. CDR3 in DNA: TGTGCCAGCAGTTTAGAGGCGGCGGGGGTCGCAGATACGCAGTATTTT. The encoded protein is CASSLEAAGVADTQYF.

This clone was recorded once. The chain employs TRBV5-8 and TRBJ1-5; possibly TRBD1 for D (5 bases). Germline CDR1 reads SGHTS; CDR2 reads YDEGEE. The length of the CDR3 is 14 residues. V was pared by 1 base and J by 4 bases, with 9 bases between. CDR3: CASSLFDSNQPQHF. The CDR3, as DNA: TGTGCCAGCAGCTTGTTTGACAGTAATCAGCCCCAGCATTTT.

The chain links TRBV12-3 or TRBV12-4 to TRBJ2-7; D perhaps matches TRBD1 (5 bases). This CDR3 region has 13 residues. The germline V and J ends were trimmed by 3 bases and 6 bases, with 12 bases remaining between them. The DNA for the CDR3 is TGTGCCAGCAGTTTTAGTCGACAGTCCGAGCAGTACTTC. It encodes CASSFSRQSEQYF.

This sequence joins TRBV29-1 and TRBJ2-1; 10 nucleotides agree with TRBD2. The CDR3 has 16 amino acids. Germline V gene lookup returns CDR1 SQVTM and CDR2 ANQGSEA. The junction had 10 bases not matched to a gene; V was cut back by 4 bases and J by 4 bases. The CDR3 nucleotides read TGCAGCGTTGCCCCCGAGCGGGGGGGCCCTTACAATGAGCAGTTCTTC. Translated, it gives CSVAPERGGPYNEQFF.

The rearrangement uses TRBV7-2 and TRBJ2-2; weak D call: TRBD2 (6 bases). The CDR3 extends over 17 amino acids. In germline, CDR1 is SGHTA, CDR2 FQGNSA. The V and J ends lost 1 base and 1 base respectively, with 13 bases between them. This chain's CDR3 is CASSLEWAGRNTGELFF. The CDR3 nucleotides read TGTGCCAGCAGCTTAGAGTGGGCGGGGAGGAACACCGGGGAGCTGTTTTTT.

The chain links TRBV5-6 to TRBJ2-2; no clear D. CDR1 is SGHDT, CDR2 YYEEEE, per germline. CDR3 length: 15 amino acids. V was trimmed by 4 bases and J by 1 base, leaving 11 bases between them. The CDR3, as DNA: TGTGCCAGCAGCCCGGTGGTCCGGAACACCGGGGAGCTGTTTTTT. It codes for CASSPVVRNTGELFF. The variable domain in full, with the rest retrieved from reference TRBV5-6 and TRBJ2-2, is DAGVTQSPTHLIKTRGQQVTLRCSPKSGHDTVSWYQQALGQGPQFIFQYYEEEERQRGNFPDRFSGHQFPNYSSELNVNALLLGDSALYLCASSPVVRNTGELFFGEGSRLTVL.

The V and J genes are TRBV27 and TRBJ2-1, with 7 nucleotides matching TRBD2. Per germline, CDR1 MNHEY and CDR2 SMNVEV (reference sequence). The CDR3 contains 15 residues. After removal of 2 bases from V and 6 bases from J, the junction contained 7 bases not matched to a gene. In DNA, the CDR3 is TGTGCCAGCAGTTTACTCGCGGGAGCCTCCAATGAGCAGTTCTTC. It is translated as CASSLLAGASNEQFF.

V and J are TRBV3-1 (or the pseudogene TRBV3-2) and TRBJ1-5; 11 bases align to TRBD1. Trimming at V came to 2 bases and at J to 6 bases, leaving 6 bases not matched to a gene. This CDR3 has 16 residues. CDR1 is LGHDT and CDR2 is YNNKEL in the germline V gene (reference sequence). The CDR3 DNA sequence: TGTGCCAGCAGCCAATGGGGACAGGGGGATCTTCAGCCCCAGCATTTT. Its protein is CASSQWGQGDLQPQHF.

The CDR3 DNA reads as TGTGCCAGCAGCCCCAGACCTAGCGCAACCTACGAGCAGTACTTC. Encoded protein: CASSPRPSATYEQYF. The rearrangement joins TRBV7-8 to TRBJ2-7, with D possibly being TRBD2 (6 bases). Trimming pared 5 bases from V and 2 bases from J, leaving 16 bases between. CDR3 length equals 15 residues. In germline, CDR1 is SGHVS, CDR2 FQNEAQ. The variable domain in full, with the rest retrieved from reference TRBV7-8 and TRBJ2-7, is GAGVSQSPRYKVAKRGQDVALRCDPISGHVSLFWYQQALGQGPEFLTYFQNEAQLDKSGLPSDRFFAERPEGSVSTLKIQRTQQEDSAVYLCASSPRPSATYEQYFGPGTRLTVT.

V is TRBV30 and J is TRBJ2-5, with D possibly matching TRBD2 (5 bases). The CDR3 is made up of 13 amino acids. Trimming removed 0 bases from V and 5 bases from J, with 10 bases in between. Germline V gene data show CDR1 as GTSNPN and CDR2 as SVGIG (reference sequence). The DNA for the CDR3 is TGTGCCTGGAGTGTGAGGGCCGGGGAGACCCAGTACTTC. It is translated as CAWSVRAGETQYF. Supplemented by reference TRBV30 and TRBJ2-5, the full variable domain reads SQTIHQWPATLVQPVGSPLSLECTVEGTSNPNLYWYRQAAGRGLQLLFYSVGIGQISSEVPQNLSASRPQDRQFILSSKKLLLSDSGFYLCAWSVRAGETQYFGPGTRLLVL.

The genes are TRBV11-1 and TRBJ2-2; the match to TRBD2 covers 7 bases. J lost 0 bases, V lost 4 bases, and 2 bases had no gene match. This CDR3 region has 15 residues. Germline CDR1 is SGHAT and CDR2 is FQDESV (reference sequence). CDR3 sequence: CASSSSGTNTGELFF. The DNA of the CDR3 is TGTGCCAGCAGCTCTAGCGGCACGAACACCGGGGAGCTGTTTTTT.

The gene calls are TRBV6-4 and TRBJ2-2; 10 nucleotides align to TRBD2. Germline V CDR1 and CDR2: MRHNA, SNTAGT. CDR3 size: 14 residues. V was clipped by 6 bases and J by 6 bases; unmatched bases: 4. CDR3 sequence reads: CASSKLAGPGELFF. CDR3 nucleotide sequence: TGTGCCAGCAGCAAACTAGCGGGACCCGGGGAGCTGTTTTTT.